This T cell receptor (beta chain) was sequenced during a study of T cells in tuberculosis. General study results and limits: Samples were chosen by availability of cryopreserved specimens.

A note on this clone: Its antigen is not identified.

Each donor contributed about 100,000 T cells on average, unsorted. The data were produced by immunoSEQ multiplex PCR, yet TCRdb's version contains in-frame clones alone and is incomplete. Of 25,000 to 35,000 clones listed, roughly 95% are singletons. V was pared by 4 bases and J by 2 bases, with 20 bases between. The CDR3 consists of 17 residues. CDR1 is SGHRS and CDR2 is YFSETQ in the germline V gene. The receptor comes from a donor between 10 and 29 years old with latent tuberculosis or without tuberculosis infection. Sequencing was done on a sample of PBMCs. This sequence joins TRBV5-1 and TRBJ2-3; D is possibly TRBD2 (6 bases). The CDR3 DNA reads as TGCGCCAGCAGCCCTAGTAGGGGCGGGGCCCCCACAGATACGCAGTATTTT. Its translation is CASSPSRGGAPTDTQYF.